This T cell receptor (beta chain) was sequenced for a study of OX40 agonist ivuxolimab in advanced cancers. Study at large: Every 2 weeks, patients got intravenous ivuxolimab at one of six dose levels (0.01-10 mg/kg). Among those treated, three patients had partial responses, one with hepatocellular carcinoma and two with cutaneous melanoma.

Autoimmune disease history or systemic immunosuppression was exclusionary. Baseline was the first blood sampling point, followed by cycle 4 day 1 and cycle 7 day 1. The CDR3 runs 15 residues. Germline assignment: CDR1 SGHRS and CDR2 YFSETQ. The V gene lost 2 bases and the J gene lost 7 bases, with 15 bases spanning the gap. Sequencing was performed with immunoSEQ multiplex PCR; in TCRdb, only in-frame clones are kept and a portion is missing. Of under 85,000 clones listed, about nine tenths are singletons. The receptor comes from an adult with an advanced solid tumor such as melanoma, head and neck, liver or kidney cancer. This rearrangement joins TRBV5-1 to TRBJ1-4; the D gene is possibly TRBD1 (5 bases). The sequencing here drew on CD4+ or CD8+ T cells sorted from blood, taken in a trial of the OX40 agonist ivuxolimab. Here the CDR3 reads CASSLGWQGGEKLFF. The CDR3 DNA reads TGCGCCAGCAGCTTAGGATGGCAGGGTGGTGAAAAACTGTTTTTT.